This T cell receptor (beta chain) was captured by sequencing in a study of shared clonotypes between healthy human individuals. Study-level findings and limits: How much donors shared clonotypes was expected to be affected by sequencing depth. Approximately 4.6% of naive CD4 clonotypes were shared across a few donors.

The assay was immunoSEQ multiplex PCR, and TCRdb's table has in-frame clones only and misses some. The sample carries more than 2,000,000 clones, over 85% recorded once. CDR3 length: 11 residues. Germline CDR1 GTSNPN, CDR2 SVGIG (reference sequence). Of note for this clone: Antigen specificity is unknown.

Material for sequencing was naive CD4+ T cells sorted from blood. Subset of the sample: CD45RA+ positively selected. This TCR came from a man aged 18-30 years in good health. The chain couples TRBV30 to TRBJ2-5, with D possibly called TRBD1 or TRBD2 (5 bases each). The J call may be faulty, since TRBJ2-7 better matches the DNA end. The CDR3 region is CAWARGVEQYF. In nucleotides, the CDR3 is TGTGCCTGGGCCCGAGGGGTCGAGCAGTACTTC.